This T cell receptor beta chain is drawn from a study of blood T cell repertoires in COVID-19. As for the study in general: Sample material is recorded as cDNA or gDNA derived from T cells, B-cell-depleted T cells, or PBMCs.

This CDR3 is 19 amino acids long. Germline V lookup: CDR1 LGHNA, CDR2 YSLEER. J was trimmed by 5 bases and V by 1 base; bases with no gene match: 16. Clones were read by immunoSEQ multiplex PCR, and TCRdb kept only the in-frame ones, dropping some. The data show about 120,000 clones, 82% seen once. The source is a woman aged 60 to 75 with acute or convalescent COVID-19. This chain uses TRBV4-3 with TRBJ2-3, with 9 bases matching TRBD2. Sequenced material: peripheral blood. CDR3 in DNA: TGCGCCAGCAGCCAAGTGCTCGGCGGGGGGGGCCGGAGCGGAGATACGCAGTATTTT. Protein: CASSQVLGGGGRSGDTQYF.